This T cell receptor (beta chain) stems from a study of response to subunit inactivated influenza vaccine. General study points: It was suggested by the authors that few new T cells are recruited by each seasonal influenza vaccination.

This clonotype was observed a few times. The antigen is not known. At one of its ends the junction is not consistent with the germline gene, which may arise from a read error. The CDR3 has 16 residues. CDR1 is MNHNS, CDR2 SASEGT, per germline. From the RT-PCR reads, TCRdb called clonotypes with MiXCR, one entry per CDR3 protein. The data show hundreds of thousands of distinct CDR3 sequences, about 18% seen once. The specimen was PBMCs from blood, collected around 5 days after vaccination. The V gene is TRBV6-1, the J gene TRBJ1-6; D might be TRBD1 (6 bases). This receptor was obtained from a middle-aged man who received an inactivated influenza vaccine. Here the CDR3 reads CASREATGSYNSPLHF. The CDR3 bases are TGTGCCAGCAGGGAAGCGACAGGCTCCTATAATTCACCCCTCCACTTT.